Below are 30 T cell receptor beta chains sequenced from a single sample in a study of CXCR3-negative and CXCR3-positive naive CD8 T cells. All TRB cDNA libraries came from 5' RACE performed with UMI labels. From the 5' RACE reads, TCRdb lists one entry per CDR3 protein and no DNA. The sample data list about 28,000 distinct CDR3 sequences. Sequencing input: memory CD8+ T cells from blood. All receptors derive from a human donor in good health. Some clones in this sample may be carry-over from other donors' samples.

This sequence joins TRBV7-9 and TRBJ2-3; the TCRdb call, TRBD1, lacks DNA for checking. This CDR3 is 16 amino acids long. Germline V lookup: CDR1 SEHNR, CDR2 FQNEAQ (reference sequence). CDR3: CASSNDGQLSTDTQYF.

The J gene is TRBJ2-1, the V gene TRBV7-3. The CDR3 is 15 residues long. Germline V gene lookup returns CDR1 SGHTA and CDR2 FQGTGA. The CDR3 loop reads CASSLFTTNYNEQFF.

This rearrangement joins TRBV7-9 to TRBJ1-2. The CDR3 totals 14 residues. Germline CDR1 is SEHNR and CDR2 is FQNEAQ (reference sequence). The CDR3 sequence is CASSLDRLRYGYTF. Filled out from reference TRBV7-9 and TRBJ1-2, the complete variable domain reads DTGVSQNPRHKITKRGQNVTFRCDPISEHNRLYWYRQTLGQGPEFLTYFQNEAQLEKSRLLSDRFSAERPKGSFSTLEIQRTEQGDSAMYLCASSLDRLRYGYTFGSGTRLTVV.

CDR3 loop: CASSQGQPYEQYF. This chain uses TRBV7-9 with TRBJ2-7. The CDR3 is 13 residues long. Germline lookup yields CDR1 SEHNR and CDR2 FQNEAQ (reference sequence). Complete variable domain (other parts from reference TRBV7-9 and TRBJ2-7): DTGVSQNPRHKITKRGQNVTFRCDPISEHNRLYWYRQTLGQGPEFLTYFQNEAQLEKSRLLSDRFSAERPKGSFSTLEIQRTEQGDSAMYLCASSQGQPYEQYFGPGTRLTVT.

The gene calls are TRBV7-9 and TRBJ1-1. This CDR3 comprises 13 residues. Germline lookup yields CDR1 SEHNR and CDR2 FQNEAQ (reference sequence). The CDR3 loop reads CASSSPEWVQAFF.

The chain combines TRBV21-1 with TRBJ2-1; TCRdb reports TRBD1, a call that lacks DNA to check it against. TRBV21-1 has pseudogene status. The CDR3 runs to 16 residues. CDR3: CASSKNTGGRYNEQFF.

The chain employs TRBV12-3 or TRBV12-4 and TRBJ2-5. This CDR3 region has 14 residues. The chain's CDR3 is CASCFAGLQETQYF.

The chain recombines TRBV5-1 with TRBJ2-6; TCRdb indicates TRBD1, and absent DNA this call remains unverified. This CDR3 is 20 amino acids long. Germline V gives CDR1 SGHRS, CDR2 YFSETQ. The CDR3 spells CASSLEWATRMGTGANVLTF.

The V gene is TRBV4-3, the J gene TRBJ2-1. The CDR3 runs 17 residues. Germline CDR1 is LGHNA and CDR2 is YSLEER. This chain's CDR3 is CASSQDLAGSSYNEQFF.

This chain uses TRBV6-2 or TRBV6-3 with TRBJ2-7; TCRdb's D call, TRBD2, is unchecked because there is no DNA. The germline CDR1 and CDR2 sequences are MNHEY and SVGEGT. The CDR3 sequence is 15 residues long. The CDR3 sequence is CASSSGLGSFYEQYF.

J is TRBJ1-2 and V is TRBV6-2 or TRBV6-3; TCRdb names TRBD1, which stays unverified in the absence of DNA. CDR3 length: 14 amino acids. Germline CDR1 and CDR2: MNHEY and SVGEGT. The CDR3 sequence: CASSYGAGGFGYTF.

This sequence joins TRBV7-9 and TRBJ2-7; TCRdb reports TRBD1, a call that lacks DNA to check it against. CDR3 size: 15 residues. Germline CDR1 SEHNR, CDR2 FQNEAQ (reference sequence). The CDR3 is CASSLVGGPTYEQYF.

The chain is built from TRBV5-1 and TRBJ2-1. The CDR3 length is 15 residues. The germline V gene encodes CDR1 SGHRS and CDR2 YFSETQ. The CDR3 here is CASSPTGSSYNEQFF.

The chain couples TRBV28 to TRBJ2-1; TCRdb reports TRBD1, a call that lacks DNA to check it against. The CDR3 has 18 residues. Germline values: CDR1 MDHEN, CDR2 SYDVKM. This CDR3 is CASSLNFVGTGGYNEQFF.

V is TRBV5-1 and J is TRBJ2-3; the TRBD1 assignment by TCRdb is unverifiable without DNA. Germline values: CDR1 SGHRS, CDR2 YFSETQ. CDR3 length: 17 amino acids. The CDR3 is CARSLNGDWVSPDTQYF.

J is TRBJ2-6 and V is TRBV3-1; TCRdb gives TRBD2 as the D gene, but with no DNA this cannot be confirmed. CDR3 length: 16 amino acids. Per germline, CDR1 LGHDT and CDR2 YNNKEL (reference sequence). The CDR3 here is CASSPTSGSGANVLTF.

The chain has TRBV28 and TRBJ2-5. The germline V gene encodes CDR1 MDHEN and CDR2 SYDVKM. The CDR3 consists of 14 residues. CDR3 sequence: CASSLSLGQETQYF.

The chain recombines TRBV5-1 with TRBJ1-1. The CDR3 is 13 residues long. Germline-derived CDR1 and CDR2 are SGHRS and YFSETQ. The CDR3 sequence is CASSFMRVTEAFF.

This clonotype is deemed medium-sized by its frequency. The chain has TRBV20-1 and TRBJ2-1; there is no DNA to check the TCRdb D call of TRBD1. From germline, CDR1 is DFQATT and CDR2 SNEGSKA (reference sequence). The CDR3 contains 15 residues. The CDR3 is CSARDPGTQHNEQFF.

The chain uses TRBV12-3 or TRBV12-4 and TRBJ2-2; TCRdb picks TRBD1, but there is no DNA to check that call. The CDR3 runs 13 residues. The CDR3 reads CASSSGGTGELFF.

The chain couples TRBV3-1 to TRBJ2-7; TCRdb names TRBD1, which stays unverified in the absence of DNA. The CDR3 runs 14 residues. CDR1 and CDR2 (germline): LGHDT, YNNKEL (reference sequence). The chain's CDR3 is CASSQDRDPHEQYF.

This chain links TRBV29-1 with TRBJ2-7. This CDR3 contains 15 residues. Germline V gene sequence: CDR1 SQVTM, CDR2 ANQGSEA. The CDR3 sequence is CSVEDHPDGNYEQYF.

The chain joins TRBV25-1 to TRBJ1-4; TCRdb indicates TRBD1, and absent DNA this call remains unverified. In germline, CDR1 is MGHDK, CDR2 SYGVNS. This CDR3 has 13 amino acids. CDR3: CASSESGDEKLFF.

V is TRBV7-8 and J is TRBJ2-5; TCRdb returns TRBD2, unconfirmable since there is no DNA. Per germline, CDR1 SGHVS and CDR2 FQNEAQ. The CDR3 contains 15 residues. Here the CDR3 reads CASSTAWTEQETQYF.

This rearrangement joins TRBV29-1 to TRBJ2-7; without DNA, the TCRdb call of TRBD1 cannot be checked. The CDR3 covers 16 residues. From germline, CDR1 is SQVTM and CDR2 ANQGSEA. The CDR3 region is CSVEVGPIRGLGEQYF.

The chain uses TRBV3-1 and TRBJ1-1. In germline, CDR1 is LGHDT, CDR2 YNNKEL (reference sequence). The CDR3 runs to 13 residues. CDR3 loop: CASSQFGYTEAFF.

The chain is built from TRBV7-6 and TRBJ1-1. This CDR3 comprises 12 residues. The germline V gene encodes CDR1 SGHVS and CDR2 FNYEAQ. CDR3: CASSLAGREAFF.

The chain joins TRBV7-9 to TRBJ1-1. Germline V gene data show CDR1 as SEHNR and CDR2 as FQNEAQ (reference sequence). CDR3 length: 12 residues. The CDR3 is CASSLGSTEAFF.

The chain joins TRBV12-3 or TRBV12-4 to TRBJ2-2; TCRdb picks TRBD2, but there is no DNA to check that call. The CDR3 runs to 15 residues. CDR3 in amino acids: CASTQGDLAYGELFF.

This rearrangement joins TRBV7-2 to TRBJ1-6; the TRBD1 assignment by TCRdb is unverifiable without DNA. Germline CDR1 reads SGHTA; CDR2 reads FQGNSA. The CDR3 consists of 11 residues. CDR3 residues: CASSSEGPLHF.